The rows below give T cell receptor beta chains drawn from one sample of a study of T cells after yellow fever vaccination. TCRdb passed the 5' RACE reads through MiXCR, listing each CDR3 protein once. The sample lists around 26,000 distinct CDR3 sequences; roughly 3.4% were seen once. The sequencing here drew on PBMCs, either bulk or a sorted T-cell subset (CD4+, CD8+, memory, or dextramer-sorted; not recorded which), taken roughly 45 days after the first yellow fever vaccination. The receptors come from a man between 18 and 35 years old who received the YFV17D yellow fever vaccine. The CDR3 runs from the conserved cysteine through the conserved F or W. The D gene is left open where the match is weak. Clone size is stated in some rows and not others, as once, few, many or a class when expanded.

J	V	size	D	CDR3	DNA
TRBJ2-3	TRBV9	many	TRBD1	CASSVAAGQGTDTQYF	TGTGCCAGCAGCGTAGCTGCGGGACAGGGGACAGATACGCAGTATTTT
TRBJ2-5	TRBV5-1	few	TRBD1	CASSSGQGLETQYF	TGCGCCAGCAGCTCGGGACAGGGGTTAGAGACCCAGTACTTC
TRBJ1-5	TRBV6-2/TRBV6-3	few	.	CASSYRGATQPQHF	TGTGCCAGCAGTTACCGGGGGGCTACTCAGCCCCAGCATTTT
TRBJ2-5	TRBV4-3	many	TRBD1	CASSQGTGVQETQYF	TGCGCCAGCAGCCAAGGGACAGGGGTCCAAGAGACCCAGTACTTC
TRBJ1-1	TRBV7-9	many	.	CASSLVGLDEAFF	TGTGCCAGCAGCCTAGTAGGGTTGGATGAAGCTTTCTTT
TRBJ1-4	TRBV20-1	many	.	CSAAHRRATNEKLFF	TGCAGTGCCGCACACCGGCGGGCAACTAATGAAAAACTGTTTTTT
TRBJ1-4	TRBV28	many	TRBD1	CASTLTGTANEKLFF	TGTGCCAGCACCCTAACCGGGACAGCTAATGAAAAACTGTTTTTT
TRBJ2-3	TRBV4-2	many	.	CASSRSTDTQYF	TGTGCCAGCAGCCGCAGCACAGATACGCAGTATTTT
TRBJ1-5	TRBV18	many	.	CASSKGENQPQHF	TGTGCCAGCTCAAAGGGAGAGAACCAGCCCCAGCATTTT
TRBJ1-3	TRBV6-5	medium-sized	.	CASSYADVAGNTIYF	TGTGCCAGCAGTTACGCAGACGTCGCCGGAAACACCATATATTTT
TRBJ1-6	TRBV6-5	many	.	CASKSRLVAYSPLHF	TGTGCCAGCAAGTCCAGGCTCGTTGCTTATTCACCCCTCCACTTT
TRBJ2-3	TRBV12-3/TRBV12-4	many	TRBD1	CASSPRDRVSDTQYF	TGTGCCAGCAGCCCCCGGGACAGAGTCTCAGATACGCAGTATTTT
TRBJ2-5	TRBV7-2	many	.	CASSLEVSRAGAQYF	TGTGCCAGCAGCTTAGAAGTGTCTAGGGCTGGGGCCCAGTACTTC
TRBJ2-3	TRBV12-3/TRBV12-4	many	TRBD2	CASSLNSGGSTDTQYF	TGTGCCAGCAGTTTAAATAGCGGGGGCTCCACAGATACGCAGTATTTT
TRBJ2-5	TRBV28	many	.	CASRGPPEGTQYF	TGTGCCAGCAGGGGACCACCTGAAGGGACCCAGTACTTC
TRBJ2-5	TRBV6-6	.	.	CASSYSGQETQYF	TGTGCCAGCAGTTACTCGGGTCAAGAGACCCAGTACTTC
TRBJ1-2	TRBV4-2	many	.	CASSQALGNPPTTF	TGTGCCAGCAGCCAAGCTTTGGGAAATCCCCCTACGACCTTC
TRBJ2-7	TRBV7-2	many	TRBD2	CASSGLAGGRPSTASYEQYF	TGTGCCAGCAGCGGACTAGCGGGGGGGCGACCCTCTACCGCCTCCTACGAGCAGTACTTC
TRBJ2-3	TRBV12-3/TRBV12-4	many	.	CASSLGQGLVRDTQYF	TGTGCCAGCAGTCTGGGGCAGGGGTTGGTACGGGATACGCAGTATTTT
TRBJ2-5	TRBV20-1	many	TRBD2	CSARGSGAPTQYF	TGCAGTGCTAGAGGTAGCGGGGCCCCGACCCAGTACTTC
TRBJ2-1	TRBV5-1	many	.	CASSLDGGSYNEQFF	TGCGCCAGCAGCTTGGATGGGGGAAGCTACAATGAGCAGTTCTTC
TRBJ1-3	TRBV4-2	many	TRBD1	CASSRRLGQGVSGNTIYF	TGTGCCAGCAGCCGAAGACTGGGACAGGGAGTCTCTGGAAACACCATATATTTT
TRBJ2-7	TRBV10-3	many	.	CAISDGLREQYF	TGTGCCATCAGTGATGGGTTAAGGGAGCAGTACTTC
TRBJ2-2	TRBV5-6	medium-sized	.	CASKWGPGELFF	TGTGCCAGCAAGTGGGGGCCCGGGGAGCTGTTTTTT
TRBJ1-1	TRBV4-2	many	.	CASSQEQGTTEAFF	TGTGCCAGCAGCCAAGAGCAGGGCACGACTGAAGCTTTCTTT
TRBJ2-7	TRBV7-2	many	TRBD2	CASSLGGGTSGEQYF	TGTGCCAGCAGCTTAGGCGGGGGGACTTCGGGGGAGCAGTACTTC
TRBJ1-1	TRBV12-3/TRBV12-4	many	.	CASSLNPETEAFF	TGTGCCAGCAGTTTAAACCCGGAGACTGAAGCTTTCTTT
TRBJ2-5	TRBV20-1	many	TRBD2	CSAREVAGFQETQYF	TGCAGTGCTAGAGAGGTAGCGGGGTTCCAAGAGACCCAGTACTTC
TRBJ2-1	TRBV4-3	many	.	CASSQDTRVTYNEQFF	TGCGCCAGCAGCCAAGATACGAGGGTTACCTACAATGAGCAGTTCTTC
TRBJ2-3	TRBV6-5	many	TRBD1	CASSLDRVTDTQYF	TGTGCCAGCAGTTTGGACAGGGTCACAGATACGCAGTATTTT
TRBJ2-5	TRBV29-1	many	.	CSGSGLQETQYF	TGCAGCGGCTCGGGATTACAAGAGACCCAGTACTTC
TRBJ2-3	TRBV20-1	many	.	CSATNSADTQYF	TGCAGTGCTACCAACTCGGCGGATACGCAGTATTTT
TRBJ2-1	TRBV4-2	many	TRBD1	CASSQLVPGQGNNEQFF	TGTGCCAGCAGCCAATTAGTCCCCGGACAGGGAAACAATGAGCAGTTCTTC
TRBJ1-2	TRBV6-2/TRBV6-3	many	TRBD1	CASKGGQFNYGYTF	TGTGCCAGCAAAGGGGGACAGTTCAACTATGGCTACACCTTC
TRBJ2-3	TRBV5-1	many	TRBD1	CASRQGQNTDTQYF	TGCGCCAGCCGACAGGGCCAGAACACAGATACGCAGTATTTT
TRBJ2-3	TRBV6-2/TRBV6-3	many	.	CASRQVRDTDTQYF	TGTGCCAGCAGACAGGTCCGAGACACAGATACGCAGTATTTT
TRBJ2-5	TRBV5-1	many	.	CASSLAGSRDETQYF	TGCGCCAGCAGCTTAGCAGGGTCCCGGGACGAGACCCAGTACTTC
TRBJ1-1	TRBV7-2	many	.	CASSRASGGNTEAFF	TGTGCCAGCAGTCGAGCGAGTGGAGGCAACACTGAAGCTTTCTTT
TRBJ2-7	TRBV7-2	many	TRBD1	CASSPDRGRNEQYF	TGTGCCAGCAGCCCAGACAGGGGGAGGAACGAGCAGTACTTC
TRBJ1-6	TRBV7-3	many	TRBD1	CASSSTGQGAPSPLHF	TGTGCCAGCAGCTCAACGGGACAGGGTGCTCCTTCACCCCTCCACTTT
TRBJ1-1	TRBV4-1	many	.	CASSPSGRGDTEAFF	TGCGCCAGCAGCCCGTCGGGACGGGGGGACACTGAAGCTTTCTTT
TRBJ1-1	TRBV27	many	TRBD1	CASSLTRTGLRRLVNTEAFF	TGTGCCAGCAGTTTAACTCGGACAGGACTCCGAAGGCTGGTGAACACTGAAGCTTTCTTT
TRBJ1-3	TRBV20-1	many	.	CSAIKSVDGNTIYF	TGCAGTGCCATAAAGTCGGTGGACGGAAACACCATATATTTT
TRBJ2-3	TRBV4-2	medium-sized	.	CASSRPSSTDTQYF	TGTGCCAGCAGCCGACCCTCCAGCACAGATACGCAGTATTTT
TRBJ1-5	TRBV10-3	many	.	CAISVTGVNQPQHF	TGTGCCATCAGTGTGACAGGAGTTAATCAGCCCCAGCATTTT
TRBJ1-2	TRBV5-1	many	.	CASSSGTVANYGYTF	TGCGCCAGCAGCAGTGGGACGGTAGCTAACTATGGCTACACCTTC
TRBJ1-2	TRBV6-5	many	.	CATRLQVPYGYTF	TGTGCCACCAGATTACAGGTGCCCTATGGCTACACCTTC
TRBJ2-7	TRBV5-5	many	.	CASRLGGQGLFNAEQYF	TGTGCCAGCAGGCTTGGGGGCCAGGGACTTTTCAACGCCGAGCAGTACTTC
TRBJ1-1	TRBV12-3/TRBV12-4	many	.	CASSLGSRGSFF	TGTGCCAGCAGTTTAGGCTCCCGGGGGTCTTTCTTT
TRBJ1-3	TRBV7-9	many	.	CASSLEGSHTIYF	TGTGCCAGCAGCTTAGAGGGGTCGCACACCATATATTTT
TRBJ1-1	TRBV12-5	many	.	CASGLTQGSRAFF	TGTGCTAGTGGTTTGACCCAGGGGAGTCGAGCTTTCTTT
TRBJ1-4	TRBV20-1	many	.	CSARSEANEKLFF	TGCAGTGCTAGGTCCGAGGCTAATGAAAAACTGTTTTTT
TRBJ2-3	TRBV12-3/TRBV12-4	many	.	CASSLPGSSTDTQYF	TGTGCCAGCAGTTTACCAGGGTCTAGCACAGATACGCAGTATTTT
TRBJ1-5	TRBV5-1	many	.	CASSLAGDQPQHF	TGCGCCAGCAGCTTGGCGGGAGATCAGCCCCAGCATTTT